This T cell receptor beta chain was identified in a study of tumor-infiltrating lymphocytes in primary liver carcinoma. For the study at large: These patients were men and women whose ages were 30 to 69 years. Roughly 3.5 to 8 million productive TCRbeta reads were obtained per sample, with similar numbers across tissue types. General observations from the study: Top-250-clone fractions were significantly higher in tumors than in blood (p = 0.039).

Without any cell sorting, roughly 20-32 mg of bulk tissue yielded co-extracted RNA and DNA. Patients underwent surgical resection for primary liver carcinoma. This CDR3 is built from 16 residues. The V end was cut by 3 bases, the J end by 5 bases, with 18 bases between. CDR1 WNHNN and CDR2 SYGVQD come from the germline V gene (reference sequence). With a constant-region primer, TCR beta cDNA was made from about 0.55 ug of total RNA. Slightly modified ARM-PCR, run as three nested multiplex PCR rounds, produced the TCR beta libraries. TRBV1-TRBV30 forward primers and a C-beta reverse primer were used in the first two PCR rounds, which each ran for about 10 cycles. TCRdb processed the multiplex PCR reads anew with MiXCR; each CDR3 protein has one entry. The top ten clones hold about 28% of a sample with approximately 80,000 distinct CDR3 sequences, about 75% of them seen once. Remarks on this clonotype: Its antigen is unknown.

The specimen sequenced was tumor-adjacent normal liver tissue. This chain links TRBV10-1 with TRBJ2-3, with unresolved D. This TCR came from a man aged 40-49 years with primary liver carcinoma and hepatitis B virus infection. CDR3 coding DNA: TGCGCCAGCAGTGACCGAAAAGCTGGACCCAGAGATACGCAGTATTTT. Its protein is CASSDRKAGPRDTQYF.